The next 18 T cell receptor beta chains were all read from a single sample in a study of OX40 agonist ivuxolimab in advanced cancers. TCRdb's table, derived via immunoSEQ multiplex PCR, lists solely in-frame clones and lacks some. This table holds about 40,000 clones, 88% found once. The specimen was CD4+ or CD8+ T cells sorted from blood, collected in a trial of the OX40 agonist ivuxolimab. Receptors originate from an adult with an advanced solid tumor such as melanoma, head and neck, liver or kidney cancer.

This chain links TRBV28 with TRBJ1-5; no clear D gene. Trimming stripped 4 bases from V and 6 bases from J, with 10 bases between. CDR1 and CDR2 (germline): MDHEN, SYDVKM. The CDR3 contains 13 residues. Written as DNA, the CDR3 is TGTGCCAGCAGTTCAGGTTTGGGTCAGCCCCAGCATTTT. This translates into CASSSGLGQPQHF.

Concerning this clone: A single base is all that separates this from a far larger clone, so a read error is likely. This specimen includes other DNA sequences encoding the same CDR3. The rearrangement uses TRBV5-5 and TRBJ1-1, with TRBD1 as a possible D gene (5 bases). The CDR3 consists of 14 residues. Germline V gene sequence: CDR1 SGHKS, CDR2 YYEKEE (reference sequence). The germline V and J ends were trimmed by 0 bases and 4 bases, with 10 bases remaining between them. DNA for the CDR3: TGTGCCAGCAGCTTGGTAGCAGGGATCACTGAAGCTTTCTTT. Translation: CASSLVAGITEAFF.

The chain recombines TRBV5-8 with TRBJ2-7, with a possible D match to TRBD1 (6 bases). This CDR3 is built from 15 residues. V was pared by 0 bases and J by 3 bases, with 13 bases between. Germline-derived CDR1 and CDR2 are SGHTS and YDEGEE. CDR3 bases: TGTGCCAGCAGCTTGGATAGGGGGTGGTTCTACGAGCAGTACTTC. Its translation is CASSLDRGWFYEQYF.

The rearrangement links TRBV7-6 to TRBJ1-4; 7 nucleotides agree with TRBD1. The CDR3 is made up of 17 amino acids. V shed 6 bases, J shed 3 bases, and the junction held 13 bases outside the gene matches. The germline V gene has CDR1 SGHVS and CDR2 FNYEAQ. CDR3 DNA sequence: TGTGCCAGCAGTTTTACCGGGACAGCGAATCCTAATGAAAAACTGTTTTTT. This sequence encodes CASSFTGTANPNEKLFF.

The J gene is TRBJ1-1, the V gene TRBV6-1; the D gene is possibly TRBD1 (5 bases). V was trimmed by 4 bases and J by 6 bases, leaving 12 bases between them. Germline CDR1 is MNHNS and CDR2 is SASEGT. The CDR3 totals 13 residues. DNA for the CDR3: TGTGCCAGCAGTGCCGGACCGGGGGCTGAAGCTTTCTTT. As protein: CASSAGPGAEAFF.

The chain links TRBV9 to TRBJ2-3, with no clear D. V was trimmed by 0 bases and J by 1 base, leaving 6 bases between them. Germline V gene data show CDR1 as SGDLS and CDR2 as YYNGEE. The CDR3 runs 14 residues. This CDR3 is CASSVAWGTDTQYF. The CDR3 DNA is TGTGCCAGCAGCGTAGCGTGGGGCACAGATACGCAGTATTTT.

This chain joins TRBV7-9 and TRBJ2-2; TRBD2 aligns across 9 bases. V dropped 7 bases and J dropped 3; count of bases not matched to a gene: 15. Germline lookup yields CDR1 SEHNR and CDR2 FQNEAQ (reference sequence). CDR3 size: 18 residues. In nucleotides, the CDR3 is TGTGCCAGCAATACGAGGCCCCTAGCGGGAATTGACACCGGGGAGCTGTTTTTT. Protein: CASNTRPLAGIDTGELFF.

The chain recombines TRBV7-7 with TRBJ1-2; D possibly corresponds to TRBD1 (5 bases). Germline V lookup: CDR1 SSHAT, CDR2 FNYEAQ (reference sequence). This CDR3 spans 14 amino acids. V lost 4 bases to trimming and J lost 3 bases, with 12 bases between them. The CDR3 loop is CASSSSGADYGYTF. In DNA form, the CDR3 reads TGTGCCAGCAGCTCATCCGGGGCGGACTATGGCTACACCTTC.

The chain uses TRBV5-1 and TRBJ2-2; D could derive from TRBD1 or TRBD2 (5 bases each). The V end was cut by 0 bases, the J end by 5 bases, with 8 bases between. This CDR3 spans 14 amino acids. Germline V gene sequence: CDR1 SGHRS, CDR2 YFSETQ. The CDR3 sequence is CASSLAGPTGELFF. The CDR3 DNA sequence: TGCGCCAGCAGCTTGGCGGGGCCTACCGGGGAGCTGTTTTTT.

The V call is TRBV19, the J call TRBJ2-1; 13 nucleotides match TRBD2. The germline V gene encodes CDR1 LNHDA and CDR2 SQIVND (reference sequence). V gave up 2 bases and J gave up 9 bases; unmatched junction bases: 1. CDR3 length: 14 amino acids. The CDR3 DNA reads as TGTGCCAGTAGTATAACTAGCGGGAGGGTTGAGCAGTTCTTC. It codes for CASSITSGRVEQFF.

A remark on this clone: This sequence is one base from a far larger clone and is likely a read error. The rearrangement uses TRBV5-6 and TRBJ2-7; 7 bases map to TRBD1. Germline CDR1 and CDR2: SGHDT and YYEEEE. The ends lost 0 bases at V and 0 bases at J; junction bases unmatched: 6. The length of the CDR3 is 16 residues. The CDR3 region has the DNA TGTGCCAGCAGCTTGGACGGACAGGTGATCTCCTACGAGCAGTACTTC. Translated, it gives CASSLDGQVISYEQYF.

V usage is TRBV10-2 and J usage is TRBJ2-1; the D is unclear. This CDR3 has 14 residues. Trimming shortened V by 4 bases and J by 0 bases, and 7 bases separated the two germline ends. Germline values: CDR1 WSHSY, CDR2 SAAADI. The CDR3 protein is CASSGGSSYNEQFF. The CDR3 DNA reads TGCGCCAGCAGTGGGGGAAGCTCCTACAATGAGCAGTTCTTC.

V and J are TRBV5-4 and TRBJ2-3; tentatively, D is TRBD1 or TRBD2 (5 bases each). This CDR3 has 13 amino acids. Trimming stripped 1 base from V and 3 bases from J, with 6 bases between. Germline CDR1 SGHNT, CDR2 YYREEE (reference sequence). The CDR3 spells CASSLWGTDTQYF. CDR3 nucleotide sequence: TGTGCCAGCAGCTTGTGGGGGACAGATACGCAGTATTTT. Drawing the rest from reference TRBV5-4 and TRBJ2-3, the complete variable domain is ETGVTQSPTHLIKTRGQQVTLRCSSQSGHNTVSWYQQALGQGPQFIFQYYREEENGRGNFPPRFSGLQFPNYSSELNVNALELDDSALYLCASSLWGTDTQYFGPGTRLTVL.

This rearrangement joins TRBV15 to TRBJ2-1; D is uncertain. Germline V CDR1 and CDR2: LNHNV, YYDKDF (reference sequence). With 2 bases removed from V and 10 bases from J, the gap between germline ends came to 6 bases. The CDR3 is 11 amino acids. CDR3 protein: CATSRRAEQFF. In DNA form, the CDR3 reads TGTGCCACCAGCAGACGGGCAGAGCAGTTCTTC.

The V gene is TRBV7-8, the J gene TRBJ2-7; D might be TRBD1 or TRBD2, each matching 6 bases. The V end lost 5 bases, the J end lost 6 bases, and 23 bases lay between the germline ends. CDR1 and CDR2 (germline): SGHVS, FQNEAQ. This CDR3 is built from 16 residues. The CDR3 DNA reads TGTGCCAGCAGCCTGGGAGGACAGTCCCTGAACGGCGAGCAGTACTTC. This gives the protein CASSLGGQSLNGEQYF.

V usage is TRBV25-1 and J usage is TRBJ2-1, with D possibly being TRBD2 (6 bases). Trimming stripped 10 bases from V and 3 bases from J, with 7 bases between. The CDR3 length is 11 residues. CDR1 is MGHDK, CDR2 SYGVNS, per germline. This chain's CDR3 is CATSDYNEQFF. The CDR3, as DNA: TGTGCCACTAGCGACTACAATGAGCAGTTCTTC.

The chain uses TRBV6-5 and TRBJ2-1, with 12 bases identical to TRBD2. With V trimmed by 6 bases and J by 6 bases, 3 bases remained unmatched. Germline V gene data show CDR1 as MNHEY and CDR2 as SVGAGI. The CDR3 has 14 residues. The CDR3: CASSPLAGGNEQFF. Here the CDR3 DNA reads TGTGCCAGCAGCCCACTAGCGGGAGGCAATGAGCAGTTCTTC.

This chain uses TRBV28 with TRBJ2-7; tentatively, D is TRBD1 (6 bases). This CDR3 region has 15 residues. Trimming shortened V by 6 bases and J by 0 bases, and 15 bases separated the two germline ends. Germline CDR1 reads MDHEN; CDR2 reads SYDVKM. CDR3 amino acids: CASSLIRGSSYEQYF. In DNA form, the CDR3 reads TGTGCCAGCAGCTTGATCAGGGGTAGCTCCTACGAGCAGTACTTC.